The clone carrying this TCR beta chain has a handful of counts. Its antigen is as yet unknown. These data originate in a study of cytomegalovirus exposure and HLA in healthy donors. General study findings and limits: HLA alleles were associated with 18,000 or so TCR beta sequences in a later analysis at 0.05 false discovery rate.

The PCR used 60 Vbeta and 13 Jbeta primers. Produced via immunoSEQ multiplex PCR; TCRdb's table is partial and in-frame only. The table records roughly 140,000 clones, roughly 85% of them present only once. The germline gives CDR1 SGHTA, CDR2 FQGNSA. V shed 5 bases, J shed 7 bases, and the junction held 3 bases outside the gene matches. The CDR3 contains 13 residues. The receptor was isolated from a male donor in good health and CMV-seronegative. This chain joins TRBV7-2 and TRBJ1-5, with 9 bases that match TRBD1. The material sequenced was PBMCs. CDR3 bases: TGTGCCAGCAGCACGGACAGGGGCCAGCCCCAGCATTTT. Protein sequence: CASSTDRGQPQHF. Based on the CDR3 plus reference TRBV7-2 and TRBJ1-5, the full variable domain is GAGVSQSPSNKVTEKGKDVELRCDPISGHTALYWYRQSLGQGLEFLIYFQGNSAPDKSGLPSDRFSAERTGGSVSTLTIQRTQQEDSAVYLCASSTDRGQPQHFGDGTRLSIL.